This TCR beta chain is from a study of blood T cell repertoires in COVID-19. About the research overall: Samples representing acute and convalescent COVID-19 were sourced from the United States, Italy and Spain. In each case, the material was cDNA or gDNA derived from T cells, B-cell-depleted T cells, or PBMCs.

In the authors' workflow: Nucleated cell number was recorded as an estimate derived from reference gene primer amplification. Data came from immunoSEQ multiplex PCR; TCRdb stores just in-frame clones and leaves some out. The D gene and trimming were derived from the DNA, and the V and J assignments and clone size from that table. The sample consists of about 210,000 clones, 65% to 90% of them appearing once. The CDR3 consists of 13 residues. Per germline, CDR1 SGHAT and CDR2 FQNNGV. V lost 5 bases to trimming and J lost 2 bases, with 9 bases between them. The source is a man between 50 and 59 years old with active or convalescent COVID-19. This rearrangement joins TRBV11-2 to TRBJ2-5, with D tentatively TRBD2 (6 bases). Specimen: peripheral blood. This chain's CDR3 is CASSLGGQETQYF. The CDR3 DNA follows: TGTGCCAGCAGCCTGGGGGGTCAAGAGACCCAGTACTTC.